The clone carrying this T cell receptor (beta chain) was found once. The sample belongs to a study of T cells in tumors after PD-1 blockade. TCRdb's copy holds only in-frame clones and misses some; the assay was immunoSEQ multiplex PCR. The sample contains roughly 50,000 clones, more than 65% of which appear only once. The origin of this receptor is a human donor with basal cell carcinoma. The sample was PBMCs, taken before anti-PD-1 treatment.

The CDR3 DNA sequence: TGCAGCGTTTGGTACAGGGGCGCGGGATCGAATGGCTACACCTTC. Protein product: CSVWYRGAGSNGYTF. The chain employs TRBV29-1 and TRBJ1-2, with 7 bases aligning to TRBD1. The length of the CDR3 is 15 residues. V gave up 5 bases and J gave up 6 bases; unmatched junction bases: 15. Germline V gives CDR1 SQVTM, CDR2 ANQGSEA.